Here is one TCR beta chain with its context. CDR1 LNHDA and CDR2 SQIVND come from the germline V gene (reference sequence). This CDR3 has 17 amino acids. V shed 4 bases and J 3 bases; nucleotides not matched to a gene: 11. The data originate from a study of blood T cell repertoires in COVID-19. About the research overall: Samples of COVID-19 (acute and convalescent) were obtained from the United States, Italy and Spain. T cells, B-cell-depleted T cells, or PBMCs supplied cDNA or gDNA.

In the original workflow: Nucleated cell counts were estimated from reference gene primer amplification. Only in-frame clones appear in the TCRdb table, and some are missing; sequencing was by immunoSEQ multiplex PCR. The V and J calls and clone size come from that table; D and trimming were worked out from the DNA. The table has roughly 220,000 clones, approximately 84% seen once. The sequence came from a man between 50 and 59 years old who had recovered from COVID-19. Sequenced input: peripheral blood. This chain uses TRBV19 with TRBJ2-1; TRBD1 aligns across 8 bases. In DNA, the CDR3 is TGTGCCAGTAGTACCAGACAGGGGAGACCCATCTACAATGAGCAGTTCTTC. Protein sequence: CASSTRQGRPIYNEQFF.